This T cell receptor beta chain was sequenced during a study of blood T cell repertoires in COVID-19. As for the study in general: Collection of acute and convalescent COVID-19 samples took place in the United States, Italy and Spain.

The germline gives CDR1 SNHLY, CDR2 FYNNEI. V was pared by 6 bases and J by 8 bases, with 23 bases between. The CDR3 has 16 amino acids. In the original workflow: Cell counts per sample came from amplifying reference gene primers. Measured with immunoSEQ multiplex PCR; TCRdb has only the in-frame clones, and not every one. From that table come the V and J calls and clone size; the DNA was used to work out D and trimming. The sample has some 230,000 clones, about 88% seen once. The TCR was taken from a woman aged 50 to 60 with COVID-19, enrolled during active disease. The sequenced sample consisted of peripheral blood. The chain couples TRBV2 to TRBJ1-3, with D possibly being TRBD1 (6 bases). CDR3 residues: CASSAGMTGGRDTIYF. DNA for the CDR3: TGTGCCAGCAGCGCCGGGATGACAGGAGGTCGGGACACCATATATTTT.